The 22 T cell receptor beta chains listed next were all sequenced from one sample in a study of blood T cell repertoires in COVID-19. TCRdb's copy holds only in-frame clones and misses some; the assay was immunoSEQ multiplex PCR. This sample has about 320,000 clones, with about nine tenths found just once. The sample was PBMCs or T cells enriched from blood (not recorded which). The receptors originated from a woman aged 18-30 years who had recovered from COVID-19.

This clone was observed a single time. The chain combines TRBV19 with TRBJ1-4; D remains ambiguous. The CDR3 spans 13 residues. CDR1 and CDR2 from the germline V gene are LNHDA and SQIVND (reference sequence). V lost 5 bases and J 5 bases, leaving 9 bases between the germline ends. The CDR3 bases are TGTGCCAGTAGTGTCGGGGTGAATGAAAAACTGTTTTTT. As protein: CASSVGVNEKLFF. The complete variable domain, with remaining parts taken from reference TRBV19 and TRBJ1-4, reads DGGITQSPKYLFRKEGQNVTLSCEQNLNHDAMYWYRQDPGQGLRLIYYSQIVNDFQKGDIAEGYSVSREKKESFPLTVTSAQKNPTAFYLCASSVGVNEKLFFGSGTQLSVL.

This clone has a single count. The gene calls are TRBV30 and TRBJ1-1, with a possible D match to TRBD1 (5 bases). CDR1 GTSNPN and CDR2 SVGIG come from the germline V gene (reference sequence). The CDR3 is 15 amino acids. Trimming shortened V by 2 bases and J by 1 base, and 14 bases separated the two germline ends. CDR3 protein: CAWSIVGRRNTEAFF. For the CDR3, the DNA is TGTGCCTGGAGTATAGTGGGGCGCCGGAACACTGAAGCTTTCTTT.

The chain carries TRBV29-1 and TRBJ1-5; weak D call: TRBD1 (6 bases). The CDR3 is made up of 14 amino acids. V lost 5 bases to trimming and J lost 4 bases, with 15 bases between them. The germline gives CDR1 SQVTM, CDR2 ANQGSEA. The CDR3 coding sequence is TGCAGCGTTTTACCAGGGGAGCCAAATCAGCCCCAGCATTTT. Its translation: CSVLPGEPNQPQHF.

The V gene is TRBV27, the J gene TRBJ1-6; TRBD1 is a possible D gene (6 bases). Looked up from germline, CDR1 is MNHEY and CDR2 is SMNVEV (reference sequence). The ends were cut back, 8 bases at V and 6 bases at J, with 17 bases in the middle. The CDR3 is 15 residues long. CDR3 sequence reads: CASAVRGHGNSPLHF. DNA for the CDR3: TGTGCCAGCGCCGTCCGGGGACACGGTAATTCACCCCTCCACTTT.

This clone has just one count. The chain combines TRBV25-1 with TRBJ1-1, with D maybe TRBD1 (5 bases). V gave up 2 bases and J gave up 5 bases, with 12 bases separating them. The CDR3 is 14 residues long. Germline CDR1 is MGHDK and CDR2 is SYGVNS. DNA of the CDR3: TGTGCCAGCAGTGAACGATGGGGGGGGACTGAAGCTTTCTTT. Protein: CASSERWGGTEAFF.

The table lists this clone with a count of one. This rearrangement joins TRBV5-1 to TRBJ1-6, with D possibly being TRBD1 (6 bases). The CDR3 totals 13 residues. Per the germline V gene, CDR1 is SGHRS and CDR2 is YFSETQ. V lost 7 bases to trimming and J lost 7 bases, with 12 bases between them. The CDR3: CASQTGSNSPLHF. In DNA, the CDR3 is TGCGCCAGCCAGACAGGCAGCAATTCACCCCTCCACTTT.

The chain carries TRBV3-1 (or the pseudogene TRBV3-2) and TRBJ2-7; 15 bases are a match to TRBD2. CDR3 size: 17 residues. Germline loops: CDR1 LGHDT, CDR2 YNNKEL (reference sequence). Trimming at V came to 4 bases and at J to 7 bases, leaving 11 bases not matched to a gene. The CDR3 protein is CASSPGTSGGTANEQYF. The CDR3 DNA reads as TGTGCCAGCAGCCCCGGGACTAGCGGGGGGACAGCTAATGAGCAGTACTTC.

The chain recombines TRBV11-2 with TRBJ1-5; maybe TRBD1 (5 bases). CDR1 is SGHAT and CDR2 is FQNNGV in the germline V gene. The V gene lost 4 bases and the J gene lost 5 bases, with 9 bases spanning the gap. The CDR3 runs 13 residues. CDR3 in amino acids: CASSSFRDQPQHF. The CDR3 region has the DNA TGTGCCAGCAGCTCCTTCAGGGATCAGCCCCAGCATTTT.

The chain couples TRBV5-1 to TRBJ1-1; 7 nucleotides line up with TRBD1. CDR3 size: 14 residues. Germline trimming cut 4 bases from V and 9 bases from J; bases unmatched to any gene: 12. The germline gives CDR1 SGHRS, CDR2 YFSETQ. The CDR3 nucleotides read TGCGCCAGCAGCACCGGACAGGCGGAGGAGAAAGCTTTCTTT. It translates to CASSTGQAEEKAFF.

CDR3 in amino acids: CASSIRLAGYEQYF. In DNA, the CDR3 is TGTGCCAGCAGTATCCGCCTAGCGGGTTACGAGCAGTACTTC. V usage is TRBV2 and J usage is TRBJ2-7; 8 bases line up with TRBD2. V shed 5 bases and J 4 bases; nucleotides not matched to a gene: 7. The V gene's germline CDR1 is SNHLY and CDR2 FYNNEI. This CDR3 comprises 14 residues.

This clone appeared a single time. J is TRBJ1-6 and V is TRBV6-5; tentative D call: TRBD1 (5 bases). Germline V gene data show CDR1 as MNHEY and CDR2 as SVGAGI. V was trimmed by 5 bases and J by 12 bases, leaving 14 bases between them. This CDR3 has 13 amino acids. Here the CDR3 DNA reads TGTGCCAGCAGTCCGGGACTGAGGTTACCCCTCCACTTT. Its translation: CASSPGLRLPLHF.

The J gene is TRBJ2-7, the V gene TRBV6-5; D uncertain. V dropped 6 bases and J dropped 0 bases, with 15 bases sitting between them. The CDR3 runs 15 residues. Germline V CDR1 and CDR2: MNHEY, SVGAGI. CDR3 DNA sequence: TGTGCCAGCAGACCAGCAGCCTCTAGCTCCTACGAGCAGTACTTC. Protein product: CASRPAASSSYEQYF.

The chain carries TRBV15 and TRBJ2-5; 11 positions agree with TRBD2. Germline V gene sequence: CDR1 LNHNV, CDR2 YYDKDF (reference sequence). CDR3 size: 20 residues. Trimming removed 4 bases from V and 2 bases from J; junction bases left unmatched: 18. Written as DNA, the CDR3 is TGTGCCACCAGCAAACGGGTCGGGCTAGCGGGGGGCCTCGGGCAAGAGACCCAGTACTTC. It translates to CATSKRVGLAGGLGQETQYF.

V and J are TRBV30 and TRBJ1-1, with D possibly TRBD1 on 5 matching bases. V lost 3 bases, J lost 3 bases, and 14 bases lay in between. Germline CDR1 GTSNPN, CDR2 SVGIG (reference sequence). The CDR3 has 14 residues. CDR3 sequence: CAWSIGGGDTEAFF. The CDR3 DNA reads as TGTGCCTGGAGCATCGGGGGAGGGGACACTGAAGCTTTCTTT.

Remarks on this clone: The junction departs from germline at one end; a sequencing error may be responsible. The chain uses TRBV3-1 (or the pseudogene TRBV3-2) and TRBJ2-7; D might be TRBD2 (5 bases). This CDR3 region has 11 residues. The germline gives CDR1 LGHDT, CDR2 YNNKEL (reference sequence). CDR3 protein: CASSQERVFDF. The CDR3 DNA is TGTGCCAGCAGCCAAGAGAGGGTCTTCGACTTC.

This clone was seen only a few times. The V gene is TRBV6-4, the J gene TRBJ1-6; possibly TRBD1 for D (6 bases). Germline V gene sequence: CDR1 MRHNA, CDR2 SNTAGT. This CDR3 is 14 amino acids long. V was trimmed by 10 bases and J by 5 bases, leaving 15 bases between them. CDR3 residues: CATSTGKDNSPLHF. The CDR3 DNA sequence: TGTGCCACCTCCACAGGGAAGGATAATTCACCCCTCCACTTT.

The J gene is TRBJ2-1, the V gene TRBV6-5; 13 bases are shared with TRBD2. Losses at the gene ends were 7 bases for V and 6 bases for J; bases not matched to a gene: 6. Germline V gives CDR1 MNHEY, CDR2 SVGAGI. The CDR3 extends over 15 amino acids. CDR3 sequence: CASISGTSGTNEQFF. CDR3 DNA: TGTGCCAGCATTTCCGGGACTAGCGGGACCAATGAGCAGTTCTTC.

The gene calls are TRBV5-1 and TRBJ2-3, with D possibly matching TRBD1 (6 bases). Germline CDR1 and CDR2: SGHRS and YFSETQ. V lost 5 bases and J 1 base, leaving 14 bases between the germline ends. CDR3 length: 15 amino acids. DNA of the CDR3: TGCGCCAGCAGTATACAGGGCGGAGGCACAGATACGCAGTATTTT. Translated: CASSIQGGGTDTQYF.

This rearrangement joins TRBV30 to TRBJ2-7, with a tentative D call TRBD1 (5 bases). The CDR3 is 15 amino acids. Trimming took 1 base from V and 1 from J, leaving 14 bases between them. Germline loops: CDR1 GTSNPN, CDR2 SVGIG (reference sequence). CDR3 residues: CAWSGDSRPSYEQYF. As DNA, the CDR3 is TGTGCCTGGAGTGGAGACAGTAGACCATCCTACGAGCAGTACTTC.

V and J are TRBV6-5 and TRBJ2-1, with 7 bases fitting TRBD2. The germline gives CDR1 MNHEY, CDR2 SVGAGI. V lost 10 bases, J lost 7 bases, and 13 bases stayed unmatched. This CDR3 spans 14 amino acids. The CDR3 DNA follows: TGTGCCACCAAAATTGGACTAGACAGTAATGAGCAGTTCTTC. It specifies CATKIGLDSNEQFF.

The rearrangement links TRBV24-1 to TRBJ2-3; 7 bases fit TRBD1. Germline V CDR1 and CDR2: KGHDR, SFDVKD. The CDR3 is 15 amino acids. Losses at the gene ends were 4 bases for V and 1 base for J; bases not matched to a gene: 4. For the CDR3, the DNA is TGTGCCACCAGTGACCGGGACAGTGGCACAGATACGCAGTATTTT. This gives the protein CATSDRDSGTDTQYF.

V is TRBV7-9 and J is TRBJ1-1; D is possibly TRBD1 (6 bases). The V end was cut by 4 bases, the J end by 5 bases, with 14 bases between. Germline V gene data show CDR1 as SEHNR and CDR2 as FQNEAQ (reference sequence). The CDR3 is 14 amino acids. The CDR3 nucleotides read TGTGCCAGCAGCTCAACCTCAGGGGATACTGAAGCTTTCTTT. Its translation: CASSSTSGDTEAFF.